The rows below give T cell receptor beta chains drawn from one sample of a study of T-cell reconstitution after alpha-beta-depleted transplantation in children. TCRdb reprocessed the PCR reads with MiXCR, giving one entry per CDR3 protein. The data contain some 460,000 distinct CDR3 sequences, around 15% of them singletons. This specimen was PBMCs, mostly from graft donor cells, taken 360 days after TCRalphabeta/CD19-depleted stem cell transplant. These receptor sequences come from a boy in the first two years of life who had a stem cell transplant for Wiskott-Aldrich syndrome, so the T cells may come from the graft donor. Both conserved end residues are part of each CDR3. The D gene is left open where the match is weak. Size is omitted from some rows. Given values are once, few, many or a class for expanded clones.

len | j_gene | v_gene | abundance | d_gene | CDR3nt | CDR3aa
16 | TRBJ2-7 | TRBV5-1 | few | NA | TGCGCCAGCAGCTTGGAGGCCAGTCGGTCCTCCTACGAGCAGTACTTC | CASSLEASRSSYEQYF
13 | TRBJ2-7 | TRBV20-1 | NA | NA | TGCAGTGCCCTAGGAGGGGGAATATACGAGCAGTACTTC | CSALGGGIYEQYF
12 | TRBJ2-7 | TRBV12-3/TRBV12-4 | NA | NA | TGTGCCAACAGTCCGGGGGTCTACGAGCAGTACTTC | CANSPGVYEQYF
13 | TRBJ2-1 | TRBV27 | many | NA | TGTGCCAGCAGTTTTAACACCTACAATGAGCAGTTCTTC | CASSFNTYNEQFF
16 | TRBJ1-6 | TRBV2 | NA | TRBD1 | TGTGCCAGCAGTGCCCGAAGGACAGGGCTGAATTCACCCCTCCACTTT | CASSARRTGLNSPLHF
14 | TRBJ2-3 | TRBV11-2 | many | NA | TGTGCCAGCAGCTTAGTTGTTAGCAGGGATACGCAGTATTTT | CASSLVVSRDTQYF
14 | TRBJ2-7 | TRBV29-1 | few | TRBD1 | TGCAGCGTTGCCTGGGGACAGGTTTCCTACGAGCAGTACTTC | CSVAWGQVSYEQYF
16 | TRBJ2-3 | TRBV4-3 | few | NA | TGCGCCAGCAGCCAAGATCTTCCAGGAGGCACAGATACGCAGTATTTT | CASSQDLPGGTDTQYF
13 | TRBJ2-3 | TRBV20-1 | NA | NA | TGCAGTGGAATCTATCGCGGCACAGATACGCAGTATTTT | CSGIYRGTDTQYF
14 | TRBJ2-7 | TRBV15 | few | NA | TGTGCCACCAGCAGAGATCTCAGGATCTACGAGCAGTACTTC | CATSRDLRIYEQYF
20 | TRBJ2-4 | TRBV5-1 | NA | TRBD2 | TGCGCCAGCAGCCTCCAGCTAGCGGGGGGCATTACCGTAGCCAAAAACATTCAGTACTTC | CASSLQLAGGITVAKNIQYF
15 | TRBJ2-2 | TRBV2 | many | NA | TGTGCCAGCAGTGAACAGGGTGCTTACACCGGGGAGCTGTTTTTT | CASSEQGAYTGELFF
15 | TRBJ2-7 | TRBV5-1 | NA | NA | TGCGCCAGCAGCTGGGCGCCGGACATCTCTTACGAGCAGTACTTC | CASSWAPDISYEQYF
13 | TRBJ2-7 | TRBV12-3/TRBV12-4 | few | NA | TGTGCCAGCAGCTTGGGGGCCCCCTACGAGCAGTACTTC | CASSLGAPYEQYF